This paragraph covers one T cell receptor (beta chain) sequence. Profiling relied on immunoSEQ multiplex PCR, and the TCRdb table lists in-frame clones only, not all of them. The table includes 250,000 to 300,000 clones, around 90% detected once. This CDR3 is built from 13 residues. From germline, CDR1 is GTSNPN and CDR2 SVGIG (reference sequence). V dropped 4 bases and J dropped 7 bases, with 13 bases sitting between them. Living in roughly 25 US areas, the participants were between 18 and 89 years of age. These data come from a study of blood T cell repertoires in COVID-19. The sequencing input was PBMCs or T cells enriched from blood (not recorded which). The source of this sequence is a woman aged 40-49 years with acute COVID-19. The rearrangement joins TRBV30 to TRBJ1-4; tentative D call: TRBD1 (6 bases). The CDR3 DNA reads TGTGCCTGGACAGGGGATAAGGGTGAAAAACTGTTTTTT. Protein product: CAWTGDKGEKLFF.